The 9 T cell receptor beta chains reported below all come from one sample, sequenced in a study of blood T cells in healthy people across ages (dated by TCRdb to between 2015 and 2017). Library preparation was by 5' RACE. The sample was run on an Illumina HiSeq 2500. A second PCR of about 6 to 11 cycles was performed with a sample-barcoded 5' primer and a J-beta primer mix. In TCRdb, the public reads were trimmed at Q25 with fastp and aligned with MiXCR, with productive beta chains retained. For every CDR3 protein sequence, its rows merge into one entry that carries the most common genes and DNA. This sample comprises about 1.5 million distinct CDR3 sequences, about 45% of them detected only once. The ten largest account for under 5% of the sample. Sample: blood. The receptor set was obtained from a woman between 18 and 29 years old in good health.

This chain uses TRBV12-3 or TRBV12-4 with TRBJ1-2, with 7 bases lining up with TRBD1. The CDR3 covers 14 residues. V gave up 6 bases and J gave up 1 base; unmatched junction bases: 5. The chain's CDR3 is CASRRDRLNYGYTF. In DNA form, the CDR3 reads TGTGCCAGCAGACGGGACAGACTTAACTATGGCTACACCTTC.

The chain joins TRBV9 to TRBJ2-7; weak D call: TRBD2 (5 bases). The J call could be wrong; TRBJ2-4 is a better fit for the DNA end. This CDR3 is built from 18 residues. Germline values: CDR1 SGDLS, CDR2 YYNGEE. In DNA, the CDR3 is TGTGCCAGCAGCGTAGAACCCTGGAAAGCGGCCGCCAAAAACATTCAGTACTTC. It encodes CASSVEPWKAAAKNIQYF.

The chain is built from TRBV10-1 and TRBJ2-2; TRBD1 aligns across 7 bases. The V and J ends lost 5 bases and 3 bases, in that order; junction bases with no gene match: 3. Germline V CDR1 and CDR2: WNHNN, SYGVQD (reference sequence). The CDR3 has 14 amino acids. The CDR3: CASSTGTDTGELFF. CDR3 bases: TGCGCCAGCAGTACCGGGACAGACACCGGGGAGCTGTTTTTT.

CDR3 nucleotide sequence: TGTGCCAGCAGTGAAACAGTATACTATGGCTACACCTTC. Protein: CASSETVYYGYTF. The genes are TRBV6-1 and TRBJ1-2; D unclear. V lost 2 bases and J 3 bases, leaving 7 bases between the germline ends. The germline V gene encodes CDR1 MNHNS and CDR2 SASEGT. The CDR3 contains 13 residues.

V and J are TRBV27 and TRBJ2-3; no definite D call. The CDR3 covers 15 residues. Germline V CDR1 and CDR2: MNHEY, SMNVEV (reference sequence). V lost 6 bases and J lost 3, with 16 bases in between. The CDR3 loop is CASSHRPLTTDTQYF. Here the CDR3 DNA reads TGTGCCAGCAGCCACCGGCCGCTAACGACAGATACGCAGTATTTT.

This sequence joins TRBV21-1 and TRBJ2-7. TRBV21-1 is a pseudogene segment. This CDR3 has 11 residues. In nucleotides, the CDR3 is TGTGCCAGCAGCAAAATACGAGAGCAGTACTTC. It is translated as CASSKIREQYF.

The V and J genes are TRBV7-2 and TRBJ2-5; TRBD2 aligns across 10 bases. Germline CDR1 reads SGHTA; CDR2 reads FQGNSA. The V gene end was trimmed by 0 bases and the J gene end by 4 bases; junction bases not matched to a gene: 2. The CDR3 runs to 15 residues. DNA of the CDR3: TGTGCCAGCAGCTTAGCTAGCGGGGGGTTAGAGACCCAGTACTTC. Protein: CASSLASGGLETQYF.

The chain uses TRBV11-2 and TRBJ2-7; 7 bases align to TRBD1. J lost 2 bases, V lost 3 bases, and 10 bases had no gene match. This CDR3 spans 16 amino acids. The germline gives CDR1 SGHAT, CDR2 FQNNGV. CDR3 sequence reads: CASSFGQAGSPYEQYF. The DNA of the CDR3 is TGTGCCAGCAGCTTCGGACAGGCAGGGAGCCCCTACGAGCAGTACTTC.

This sequence joins TRBV27 and TRBJ2-3, with D tentatively TRBD2 (6 bases). This CDR3 contains 20 residues. V dropped 4 bases and J dropped 10 bases, with 36 bases sitting between them. The V gene's germline CDR1 is MNHEY and CDR2 SMNVEV (reference sequence). The CDR3 DNA is TGTGCCAGCAGTTCCCGCTTCGGGAGCGGGCAGAGACGCGACCGGCGGCCGCAGTATTTT. Protein product: CASSSRFGSGQRRDRRPQYF.